These 20 T cell receptor beta chains were all obtained from the same sample, sequenced in a study of Graves' ophthalmopathy and Graves' hyperthyroidism. As the template, RNA transcripts were used to amplify TCR beta CDR3 regions. HTBI primers served in a first-round RT-PCR, which a second-round multiplex PCR followed. Each CDR3 protein gets one entry after TCRdb re-called the multiplex PCR reads with MiXCR. The repertoire has more than 1,000,000 distinct CDR3 sequences, about 40% of them found once; the top ten carry 11%. The sequencing sample was made of peripheral blood or thyroid tissue (not recorded which). Every receptor here comes from an adult man with Graves' hyperthyroidism.

A remark on this clonotype: One junction end disagrees with the germline gene, perhaps due to a read error. The DNA for the CDR3 is TGTGCCAGCAGTTACTCGGGGCAGGGGACGGTTGGAAACACCATATATTTT. It translates to CASSYSGQGTVGNTIYF. This chain links TRBV10-2 with TRBJ1-3, with D maybe TRBD1 (6 bases). In germline, CDR1 is WSHSY, CDR2 SAAADI. This CDR3 is built from 17 residues.

This clonotype was counted once. The rearrangement links TRBV29-1 to TRBJ1-2; weak D call: TRBD1 (6 bases). Trimming removed 6 bases from V and 6 bases from J, with 17 bases in between. CDR3 length equals 13 residues. Germline CDR1 reads SQVTM; CDR2 reads ANQGSEA. The CDR3 sequence: CSVHTGAADGYTF. The DNA of the CDR3 is TGCAGCGTCCATACGGGGGCGGCGGATGGCTACACCTTC.

The genes are TRBV12-3 or TRBV12-4 and TRBJ2-2; D gene unclear. V lost 2 bases, J lost 8 bases, and 9 bases lay in between. The CDR3 length is 13 residues. The CDR3 DNA sequence: TGTGCCAGCAGTTTAAGCCCCGGGGGGGAGCTGTTTTTT. Amino acids: CASSLSPGGELFF.

The gene calls are TRBV7-9 and TRBJ2-7; TRBD2 matches at 10 bases. Per the germline V gene, CDR1 is SEHNR and CDR2 is FQNEAQ (reference sequence). Trimming at V came to 5 bases and at J to 1 base, leaving 8 bases not matched to a gene. This CDR3 contains 16 residues. This CDR3 reads CASSLIGTSESYEQYF. Written as DNA, the CDR3 is TGTGCCAGCAGCCTAATCGGGACTAGCGAATCCTACGAGCAGTACTTC.

This clonotype was counted at least ten times. The genes are TRBV5-1 and TRBJ2-7, with D possibly being TRBD1 (6 bases). This CDR3 has 12 amino acids. V gave up 2 bases and J gave up 8 bases, with 11 bases separating them. Germline V gene lookup returns CDR1 SGHRS and CDR2 YFSETQ. CDR3 bases: TGCGCCAGCAGCTTAGGGGACAACCAGCAGTACTTC. It is translated as CASSLGDNQQYF.

This clonotype was seen repeatedly, ten times or more. The CDR3, as DNA: TGTGCCAGCAGCTTATCAGGGTCCTACGAGCAGTACTTC. This codes for CASSLSGSYEQYF. The chain joins TRBV12-3 or TRBV12-4 to TRBJ2-7; perhaps TRBD1 as D (5 bases). The CDR3 is 13 residues long. V lost 6 bases, J lost 1 base, and 10 bases lay in between.

This chain uses TRBV6-1 with TRBJ2-3, with D possibly matching TRBD2 (5 bases). The CDR3 length is 16 residues. V was trimmed by 9 bases and J by 7 bases, leaving 26 bases between them. Germline CDR1 MNHNS, CDR2 SASEGT. The CDR3 bases are TGTGCCAGTAGTAATCAGCGGACGAAACATCTTAATACGCAGTATTTT. Its translation: CASSNQRTKHLNTQYF.

This clonotype was found many times. This rearrangement joins TRBV12-3 or TRBV12-4 to TRBJ1-5; D is unresolved. V was cut by 7 bases and J by 0 bases, with 7 bases left in between. The CDR3 runs 13 residues. Written as DNA, the CDR3 is TGTGCCAGCATGGGGAATAGCAATCAGCCCCAGCATTTT. Its protein is CASMGNSNQPQHF.

J is TRBJ1-1 and V is TRBV6-2 or TRBV6-3, with 7 positions matching TRBD1. The germline V gene encodes CDR1 MNHEY and CDR2 SVGEGT. The CDR3 contains 14 residues. Unmatched junction bases numbered 9, after V lost 6 bases and J lost 5 bases. The CDR3, as DNA: TGTGCCAGCAGGACCCCGGACAGGCGGACTGAAGCTTTCTTT. The encoded protein is CASRTPDRRTEAFF.

The V and J genes are TRBV4-1 and TRBJ2-5; D is uncertain. Per the germline V gene, CDR1 is MGHRA and CDR2 is YSYEKL. The V and J ends lost 0 bases and 4 bases respectively, with 12 bases between them. The CDR3 loop spans 15 amino acids. CDR3 in amino acids: CASSQDQVVGETQYF. The CDR3, as DNA: TGCGCCAGCAGCCAAGATCAGGTGGTCGGAGAGACCCAGTACTTC.

This clonotype was recorded a few times. The chain is built from TRBV15 and TRBJ1-2; D might be TRBD1 (5 bases). Trimming removed 10 bases at V and 5 bases at J, with 17 bases between. Germline CDR1 is LNHNV and CDR2 is YYDKDF (reference sequence). CDR3 length: 13 residues. CDR3 amino acids: CAIEGLLEYGYTF. CDR3 sequence (DNA): TGTGCCATAGAGGGGCTTCTCGAGTATGGCTACACCTTC. Full variable domain (remainder filled in from reference TRBV15 and TRBJ1-2): DAMVIQNPRYQVTQFGKPVTLSCSQTLNHNVMYWYQQKSSQAPKLLFHYYDKDFNNEADTPDNFQSRRPNTSFCFLDIRSPGLGDTAMYLCAIEGLLEYGYTFGSGTRLTVV.

The chain is built from TRBV20-1 and TRBJ2-7, with 7 nucleotides matching TRBD1. Trimming took 3 bases from V and 5 from J; bases not matched to a gene: 4. The CDR3 sequence is 12 residues long. In germline, CDR1 is DFQATT, CDR2 SNEGSKA (reference sequence). CDR3 protein: CSASKGANEQYF. The CDR3 coding sequence is TGCAGTGCTAGCAAGGGGGCCAACGAGCAGTACTTC.

Only a few counts were recorded for this clonotype. The rearrangement joins TRBV3-1 to TRBJ1-6; 8 nucleotides line up with TRBD1. After removal of 1 base from V and 5 bases from J, the junction contained 4 bases not matched to a gene. Germline V gene data show CDR1 as LGHDT and CDR2 as YNNKEL (reference sequence). The CDR3 totals 16 residues. The chain's CDR3 is CASSQGTGIHNSPLHF. The CDR3 nucleotides are TGTGCCAGCAGCCAAGGGACAGGGATCCATAATTCACCCCTCCACTTT.

CDR3 bases: TGCGCCAGCAGCTTCTCCCCAGCGGGAGTTGGTGAGACCCAGTACTTC. Translated: CASSFSPAGVGETQYF. The V and J genes are TRBV5-1 and TRBJ2-5, with 8 bases identical to TRBD2. CDR3 size: 16 residues. Germline V gene data show CDR1 as SGHRS and CDR2 as YFSETQ. J was trimmed by 5 bases and V by 2 bases; bases with no gene match: 11.

The chain couples TRBV28 to TRBJ2-7; 7 positions agree with TRBD1. The CDR3 has 10 amino acids. Germline V gene sequence: CDR1 MDHEN, CDR2 SYDVKM. V shed 8 bases, J shed 6 bases, and the junction held 1 base outside the gene matches. As DNA, the CDR3 is TGTGCCAGCGCAGGGGGCGAGCAGTACTTC. Amino acid sequence: CASAGGEQYF.

Ten or more counts support this clonotype. The J gene is TRBJ1-1, the V gene TRBV7-9; perhaps TRBD1 as D (6 bases). Trimming cost V 6 bases and J 7 bases, with 12 bases left between them. Germline assignment: CDR1 SEHNR and CDR2 FQNEAQ (reference sequence). The CDR3 contains 12 residues. The CDR3 spells CASRQGEIEAFF. The CDR3 DNA follows: TGTGCCAGCAGACAGGGTGAGATTGAAGCTTTCTTT.

V usage is TRBV20-1 and J usage is TRBJ1-1; D is perhaps TRBD1 (5 bases). Germline CDR1 reads DFQATT; CDR2 reads SNEGSKA (reference sequence). The V and J ends lost 1 base and 0 bases respectively, with 9 bases between them. The CDR3 is made up of 14 amino acids. CDR3 region: CSARGRGMNTEAFF. The CDR3 DNA reads TGCAGTGCTAGAGGTCGGGGCATGAACACTGAAGCTTTCTTT.

V and J are TRBV6-1 and TRBJ2-5, with D perhaps assigned TRBD1 or TRBD2 (5 bases each). CDR1 is MNHNS and CDR2 is SASEGT in the germline V gene. Trimming removed 7 bases at V and 5 bases at J, with 20 bases between. CDR3 size: 15 residues. The CDR3 coding sequence is TGTGCCAGCAACGCGGTTGGGCCAGGGAGCGAGACCCAGTACTTC. Amino acids: CASNAVGPGSETQYF.

This clonotype was observed many times. This sequence joins TRBV4-1 and TRBJ1-1; 8 bases agree with TRBD1. The J segment lost 5 bases and the V segment lost 2 bases, leaving 10 bases of the junction unmatched. CDR1 and CDR2 (germline): MGHRA, YSYEKL. The length of the CDR3 is 16 residues. CDR3 coding DNA: TGCGCCAGCAGCCAACCTAGACCGACAGGGGCAACTGAAGCTTTCTTT. It specifies CASSQPRPTGATEAFF.

This clonotype was counted only a few times. The V gene is TRBV27, the J gene TRBJ2-5; D uncertain. The CDR3 runs to 14 residues. In germline, CDR1 is MNHEY, CDR2 SMNVEV (reference sequence). Trimming removed 7 bases from V and 2 bases from J, with 14 bases in between. CDR3 sequence: CASTPLGSQETQYF. CDR3 DNA sequence: TGTGCCAGCACTCCCTTGGGCTCTCAAGAGACCCAGTACTTC.